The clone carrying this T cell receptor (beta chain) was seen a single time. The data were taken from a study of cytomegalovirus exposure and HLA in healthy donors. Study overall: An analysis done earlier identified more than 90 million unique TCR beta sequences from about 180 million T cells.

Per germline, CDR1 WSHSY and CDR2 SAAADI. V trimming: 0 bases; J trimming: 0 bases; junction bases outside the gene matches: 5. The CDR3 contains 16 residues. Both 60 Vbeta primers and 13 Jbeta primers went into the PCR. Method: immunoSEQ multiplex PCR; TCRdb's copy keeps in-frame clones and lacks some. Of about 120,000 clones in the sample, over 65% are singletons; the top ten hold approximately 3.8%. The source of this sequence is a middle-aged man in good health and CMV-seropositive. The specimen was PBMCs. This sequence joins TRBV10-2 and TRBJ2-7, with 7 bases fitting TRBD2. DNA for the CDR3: TGCGCCAGCAGTGAGTCAGGGCGGGGGATCTCCTACGAGCAGTACTTC. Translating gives CASSESGRGISYEQYF.